This T cell receptor beta chain derives from a study of OX40 agonist ivuxolimab in advanced cancers. Broadly, across the study: Ivuxolimab was a fully human IgG2 agonistic monoclonal antibody targeting the costimulatory receptor OX40 (CD134). Intravenous ivuxolimab was administered to patients every 2 weeks at six dose levels: 0.01, 0.1, 0.3, 1.5, 3 and 10 mg/kg. Among the roughly 52 dose-escalation patients, approximately 20 had hepatocellular carcinoma, approximately 15 melanoma, 9 renal cell carcinoma and 9 head and neck cancer. In the dose-escalation cohort, about four fifths of patients were male, and the mean age was roughly 60 years with a range of roughly 20 to 79. Patients were allowed to have had prior anti-PD-1, anti-PD-L1 or anti-CTLA-4 therapy, and roughly 40% of the dose-escalation patients had previously received checkpoint inhibitors. Partial responses occurred in three dose-escalation patients: two with cutaneous melanoma and one with hepatocellular carcinoma. The point of sequencing TCRbeta in the periphery was to test whether ivuxolimab changed TCR sequence diversity and drove clonal T-cell expansion. The paper reports the monotherapy dose-escalation portion (N of about 50 patients) of the phase I ivuxolimab trial. The research as a whole found: At doses from 0.1 to 3.0 mg/kg, clonal expansion was seen in both CD4+ and CD8+ blood T cells between baseline and week 6. After ivuxolimab, more expanded clones were found on average in CD8+ T cells than in CD4+ T cells. Antigen specificity was not determined for the clonally expanded peripheral T cells. In the 0.1-3.0 mg/kg groups, partial responders were among the patients with the lowest normalized peripheral clonal expansion, particularly in CD8+ T cells. Low levels of normalized T-cell clonal expansion were also seen in some patients who did not respond.

The trial excluded patients who had a history of autoimmune disease or were on systemic immunosuppression. Peripheral blood for TCR sequencing was drawn from every dose cohort at baseline, at cycle 4 day 1 and at cycle 7 day 1. The samples were taken from a phase I, first-in-human, multicenter, open-label dose-escalation trial of ivuxolimab. Adults with locally advanced or metastatic melanoma, renal cell carcinoma, hepatocellular carcinoma or head and neck squamous cell carcinoma were enrolled in the trial. Before TCR sequencing, CD4+ T cells and CD8+ T cells from peripheral blood were sorted into separate populations. To sequence the TCRbeta CDR3 region, genomic DNA was isolated from the sorted cells. The immunoSEQ Assay was used to sequence the TCRbeta CDR3 regions. Entries here come from immuneACCESS through TCRdb and include only in-frame sequences with V and J called. Some clones fail to appear in such tables; in the studies checked, an unresolved V gene covers under half of the shortfall, and the cause of the remainder is unknown. This sample is represented by about 36,000 clones; around 89% of them were singletons. The ten biggest clones cover about 13% of the sample.

From the cysteine up to the phenylalanine, the CDR3 has a length of 12 residues. The DNA shown is the 36-base CDR3, in frame from base 1. CDR1 and CDR2, looked up from the germline V gene, are MGHRA and YSYEKL. V loses 1 base at its end and J loses 8 bases; junction bases beyond the gene matches: 1. For this clone: This clone's antigen is unknown. No clone much larger than this one lies a single base away; base qualities are absent.

The chain is assembled from TRBV4-1 and TRBJ1-1; 7 bases in between match TRBD1. This clonotype was sampled from an adult with an advanced solid tumor such as melanoma, head and neck, liver or kidney cancer. This sample comprised CD4+ or CD8+ T cells sorted from blood, obtained in a trial of the OX40 agonist ivuxolimab. The DNA sequence is given as TGCGCCAGCAGCCAAGGACAGGGAGAAGCTTTCTTT. Translated, this is CASSQGQGEAFF.